This T cell receptor (beta chain) was sequenced for a study of cytomegalovirus exposure and HLA in healthy donors. Study at large: A prior analysis found roughly 100 million unique TCR beta sequences from around 190 million T cells.

The V gene end was trimmed by 4 bases and the J gene end by 2 bases; junction bases not matched to a gene: 4. CDR1 and CDR2 from the germline V gene are SGHAT and FQDESV (reference sequence). This CDR3 spans 14 amino acids. The PCR contained 60 Vbeta and 13 Jbeta primers. The repertoire was sequenced with immunoSEQ multiplex PCR; TCRdb's copy has only in-frame clones and lacks some. In total, the table holds approximately 130,000 clones. Overall study results and limits: Follow-up analysis later connected one missense variant in DCLRE1C with trimming of TCR beta V- and J-genes. Upon later analysis, TCR association rates were observed to vary by HLA locus, being highest for DRB1 and lowest for HLA-C. Analyses of presence/absence relied on an assumption of roughly uniform sequencing depth across donors.

A word on this clone: What it binds is not known.

The genes are TRBV11-1 and TRBJ2-7; 8 nucleotides match TRBD1. This receptor was taken from a woman aged 55-69 years in good health and CMV-seronegative. The sample consisted of PBMCs. CDR3 loop: CASSSGTGPYEQYF. CDR3 in DNA: TGTGCCAGCAGCTCCGGGACAGGTCCCTACGAGCAGTACTTC.